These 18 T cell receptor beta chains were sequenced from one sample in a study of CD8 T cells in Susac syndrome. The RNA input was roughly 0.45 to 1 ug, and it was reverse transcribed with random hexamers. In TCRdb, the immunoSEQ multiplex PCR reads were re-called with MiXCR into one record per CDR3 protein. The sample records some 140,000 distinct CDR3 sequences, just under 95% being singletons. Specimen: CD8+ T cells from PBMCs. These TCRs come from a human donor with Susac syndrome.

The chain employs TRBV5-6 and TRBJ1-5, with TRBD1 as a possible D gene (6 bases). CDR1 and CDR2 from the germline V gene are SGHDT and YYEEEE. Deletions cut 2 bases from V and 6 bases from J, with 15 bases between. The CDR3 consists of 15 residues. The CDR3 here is CASSFGGGNRQPQHF. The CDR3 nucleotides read TGTGCCAGCAGCTTTGGAGGGGGTAACCGTCAGCCCCAGCATTTT.

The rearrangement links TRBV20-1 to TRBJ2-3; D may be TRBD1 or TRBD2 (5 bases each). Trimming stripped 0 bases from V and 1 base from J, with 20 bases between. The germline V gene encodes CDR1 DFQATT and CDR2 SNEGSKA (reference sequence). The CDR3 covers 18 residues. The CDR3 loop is CSARDWDGMPRGTDTQYF. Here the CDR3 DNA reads TGCAGTGCTAGAGATTGGGACGGGATGCCCCGGGGCACAGATACGCAGTATTTT.

The DNA for the CDR3 is TGTGCCAGCAGCTTAGCGGGACAGGGGGTAAAAGCTTTCTTT. It specifies CASSLAGQGVKAFF. The rearrangement joins TRBV13 to TRBJ1-1; 11 bases are a match to TRBD1. Germline V lookup: CDR1 PRHDT, CDR2 FYEKMQ (reference sequence). V dropped 1 base and J dropped 9; count of bases not matched to a gene: 4. This CDR3 contains 14 residues. Drawing the rest from reference TRBV13 and TRBJ1-1, the complete variable domain is AAGVIQSPRHLIKEKRETATLKCYPIPRHDTVYWYQQGPGQDPQFLISFYEKMQSDKGSIPDRFSAQQFSDYHSELNMSSLELGDSALYFCASSLAGQGVKAFFGQGTRLTVV.

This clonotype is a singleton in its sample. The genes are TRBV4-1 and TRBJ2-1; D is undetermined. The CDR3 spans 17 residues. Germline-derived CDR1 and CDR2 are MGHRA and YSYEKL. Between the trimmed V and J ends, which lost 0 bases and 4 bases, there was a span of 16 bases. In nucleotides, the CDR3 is TGCGCCAGCAGCCAAGACGGCGGCGGCTGGCAATACAATGAGCAGTTCTTC. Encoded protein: CASSQDGGGWQYNEQFF.

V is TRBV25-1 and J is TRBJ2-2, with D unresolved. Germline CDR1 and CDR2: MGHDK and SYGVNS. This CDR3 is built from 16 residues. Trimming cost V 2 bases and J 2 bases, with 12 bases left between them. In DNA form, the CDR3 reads TGTGCCAGCAGTGAAGGCAGGCACCTAAACACCGGGGAGCTGTTTTTT. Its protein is CASSEGRHLNTGELFF. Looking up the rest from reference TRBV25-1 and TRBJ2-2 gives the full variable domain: EADIYQTPRYLVIGTGKKITLECSQTMGHDKMYWYQQDPGMELHLIHYSYGVNSTEKGDLSSESTVSRIRTEHFPLTLESARPSHTSQYLCASSEGRHLNTGELFFGEGSRLTVL.

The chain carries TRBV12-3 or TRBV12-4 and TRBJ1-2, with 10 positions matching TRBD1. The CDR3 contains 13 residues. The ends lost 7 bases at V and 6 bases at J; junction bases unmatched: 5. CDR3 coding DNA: TGTGCCAGCAACTCAGACAGGGGGCATGGCTACACCTTC. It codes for CASNSDRGHGYTF.

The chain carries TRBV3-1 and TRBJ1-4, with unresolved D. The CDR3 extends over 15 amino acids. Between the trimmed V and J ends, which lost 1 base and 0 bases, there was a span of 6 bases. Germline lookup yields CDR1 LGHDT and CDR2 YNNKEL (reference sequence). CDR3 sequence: CASSQGQTTNEKLFF. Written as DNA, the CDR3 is TGTGCCAGCAGCCAAGGCCAGACAACTAATGAAAAACTGTTTTTT.

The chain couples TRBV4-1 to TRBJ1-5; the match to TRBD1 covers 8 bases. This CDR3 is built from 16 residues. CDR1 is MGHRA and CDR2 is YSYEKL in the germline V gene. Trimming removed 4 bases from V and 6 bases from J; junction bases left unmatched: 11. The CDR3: CASSPETGDLSQPQHF. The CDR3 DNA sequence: TGCGCCAGCAGCCCTGAGACAGGGGATCTGTCTCAGCCCCAGCATTTT.

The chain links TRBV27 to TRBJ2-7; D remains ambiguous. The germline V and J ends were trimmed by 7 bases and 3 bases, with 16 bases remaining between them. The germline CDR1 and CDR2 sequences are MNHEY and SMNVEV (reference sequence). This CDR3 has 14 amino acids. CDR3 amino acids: CASTPRGDVYEQYF. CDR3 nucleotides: TGTGCCAGCACCCCCAGAGGTGATGTCTACGAGCAGTACTTC.

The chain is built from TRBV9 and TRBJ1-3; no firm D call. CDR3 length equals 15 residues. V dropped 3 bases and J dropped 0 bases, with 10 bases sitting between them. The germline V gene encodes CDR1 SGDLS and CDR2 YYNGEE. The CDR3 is CASSADGFSGNTIYF. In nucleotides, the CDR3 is TGTGCCAGCAGCGCGGACGGATTCTCTGGAAACACCATATATTTT.

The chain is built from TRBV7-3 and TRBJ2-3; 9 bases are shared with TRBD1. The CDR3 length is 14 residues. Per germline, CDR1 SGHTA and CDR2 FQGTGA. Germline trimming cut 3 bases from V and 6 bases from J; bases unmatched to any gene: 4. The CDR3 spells CASSLGTGRDTQYF. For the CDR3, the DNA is TGTGCCAGCAGCTTGGGGACAGGGCGCGATACGCAGTATTTT.

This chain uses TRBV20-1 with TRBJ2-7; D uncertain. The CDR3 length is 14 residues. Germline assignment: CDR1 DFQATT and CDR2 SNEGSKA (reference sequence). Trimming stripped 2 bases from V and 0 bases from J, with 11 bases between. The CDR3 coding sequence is TGCAGTGCTAGATCTCTGGACCTCTCCTACGAGCAGTACTTC. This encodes CSARSLDLSYEQYF.

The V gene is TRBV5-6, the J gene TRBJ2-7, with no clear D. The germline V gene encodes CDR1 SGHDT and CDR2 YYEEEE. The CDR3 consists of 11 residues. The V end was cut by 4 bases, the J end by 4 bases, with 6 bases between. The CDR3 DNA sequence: TGTGCCAGCAGCGACCTTTACGAGCAGTACTTC. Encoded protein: CASSDLYEQYF.

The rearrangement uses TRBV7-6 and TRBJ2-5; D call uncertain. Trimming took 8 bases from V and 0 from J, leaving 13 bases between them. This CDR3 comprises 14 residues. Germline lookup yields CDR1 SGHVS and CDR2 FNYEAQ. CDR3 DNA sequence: TGTGCCAGCCTCAGCGCGCCGTACCAAGAGACCCAGTACTTC. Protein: CASLSAPYQETQYF. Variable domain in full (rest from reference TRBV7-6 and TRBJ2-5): GAGVSQSPRYKVTKRGQDVALRCDPISGHVSLYWYRQALGQGPEFLTYFNYEAQQDKSGLPNDRFSAERPEGSISTLTIQRTEQRDSAMYRCASLSAPYQETQYFGPGTRLLVL.

The CDR3 DNA sequence: TGTGCCAGCAGCCATACCCGGGGCCTTAACTATGGCTACACCTTC. Its translation is CASSHTRGLNYGYTF. This chain joins TRBV12-3 or TRBV12-4 and TRBJ1-2; weak D call: TRBD1 (5 bases). Trimming cost V 6 bases and J 1 base, with 15 bases left between them. This CDR3 spans 15 amino acids.

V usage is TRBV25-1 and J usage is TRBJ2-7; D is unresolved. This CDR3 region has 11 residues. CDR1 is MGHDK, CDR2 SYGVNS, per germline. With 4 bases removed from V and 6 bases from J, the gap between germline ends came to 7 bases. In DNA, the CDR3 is TGTGCCAGCAGTGGATCGAGCGAGCAGTACTTC. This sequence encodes CASSGSSEQYF.

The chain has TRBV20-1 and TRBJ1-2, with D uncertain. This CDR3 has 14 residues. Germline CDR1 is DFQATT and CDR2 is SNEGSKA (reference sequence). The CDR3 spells CTSRVYAPIEGYTF. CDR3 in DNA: TGCACCTCTAGGGTGTATGCGCCAATAGAGGGCTACACCTTC.

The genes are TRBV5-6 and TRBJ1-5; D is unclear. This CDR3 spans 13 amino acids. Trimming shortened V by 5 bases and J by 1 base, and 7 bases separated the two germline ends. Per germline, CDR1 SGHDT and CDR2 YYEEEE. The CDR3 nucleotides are TGTGCCAGCAGTCTCGGGAGCAATCAGCCCCAGCATTTT. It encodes CASSLGSNQPQHF. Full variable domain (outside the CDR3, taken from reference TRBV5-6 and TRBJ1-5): DAGVTQSPTHLIKTRGQQVTLRCSPKSGHDTVSWYQQALGQGPQFIFQYYEEEERQRGNFPDRFSGHQFPNYSSELNVNALLLGDSALYLCASSLGSNQPQHFGDGTRLSIL.